This TCR beta chain was recovered during a study of PD-1 blockade in classical Hodgkin lymphoma. Study outcomes and limitations: In CD4+ cells, TCR diversity went up significantly by C4D1, but in CD8+ cells it did not.

CDR1 SGHNT and CDR2 YYREEE come from the germline V gene (reference sequence). The CDR3 runs 14 residues. V was pared by 4 bases and J by 8 bases, with 15 bases between. To note about this clone: The target antigen is unknown.

Profiling relied on immunoSEQ multiplex PCR, and the TCRdb table lists in-frame clones only, not all of them. The profile shows 20,000 to 25,000 clones, around three quarters of them singletons. Time point reported: cycle 4 day 1 (C4D1), after about 6 weeks of nivolumab. No patient escaped relapse after autologous stem cell transplantation, and brentuximab vedotin exposure varied. CD4+ T cells were purified from thawed PBMCs by magnetic negative selection. Relapsed/refractory classical Hodgkin lymphoma patients had complete, partial or progressive responses. The sequencing here drew on CD4+ T cells from blood, taken before the fourth cycle of nivolumab. The source of this sequence is a human donor with classical Hodgkin lymphoma. The V call is TRBV5-4, the J call TRBJ1-4; a weak D match, TRBD1 (5 bases). The CDR3 DNA is TGTGCCAGCAGCCTACCTGGCCAGGGCGAAAAACTGTTTTTT. Protein product: CASSLPGQGEKLFF.